The source of this TCR beta chain is a study of T cell repertoires in cytomegalovirus infection (dated by TCRdb to about 2019). For context, the study as a whole: Alongside well-studied HLA-B-restricted epitopes, the peptide stimulations were aimed at recently identified HLA-C-restricted CMV epitopes, whose presentation resists viral immunomodulation. Because public TCR beta signatures pointed to carriage of CMV infection together with the matching HLA type, the HLA type of each donor mattered for the analysis.

General study outcomes and caveats: In the ex vivo response, HLA-C-restricted CMV-specific TCR beta clonotypes were dominant, and in two of eight donors the single most frequent clonotype came from this HLA-C-restricted group. In both this cohort and an independent cohort of under 450 donors, the cumulative frequency of public TCR beta family members distinguished carriers of CMV infection plus the relevant HLA type.

The label giving this sample's treatment or condition can be read as: in vitro stimulation with specific CMV peptide epitopes to enrich CMV-specific T cells. The CDR3 measures 15 amino acids from cysteine to phenylalanine. Solely the CDR3 DNA is kept, with 45 bases framed from the first base. A distance of 15 bases separates the germline ends of V and J, which lose 1 base and 6 bases respectively. For CDR1 and CDR2, the germline V gene lists SGHTA and FQGNSA. In this sample, this clonotype turned up many times. It has no known antigen specificity. Per-base qualities were not stored, and no clone one base away is much larger. The reads were generated on an Illumina HiSeq 1500. The public reads were run again by TCRdb, first through fastp at Q25 and then through MiXCR, and only productive beta chains were kept. One record per CDR3 amino acid sequence lists the most common genes and DNA. This sample lists some 700,000 distinct CDR3 sequences; around 32% were detected once. The ten largest clones add up to 18% of the sample.

This sequence was found in a human donor in good health (CMV status not recorded). Some clones in this sample may be carry-over from other donors' samples. The sample was cultured PBMCs, taken from culture after CMV antigen stimulation. The chain was built from TRBV7-2 and TRBJ2-5; the D gene remains uncertain. The CDR3 here reads CASSLGSARPKTQYF. The nucleotide sequence reads as follows: TGTGCCAGCAGCTTAGGATCCGCAAGGCCAAAGACCCAGTACTTC.